This passage covers 7 T cell receptor beta chains from one sample sequenced in a study of cytomegalovirus exposure and HLA in healthy donors (dated by TCRdb to the late 2010s). The library was generated by the immunoSEQ multiplex PCR assay. The table comes from immuneACCESS by way of TCRdb, which keeps in-frame sequences with V and J called. Part of the clones is missing from these tables; in studies checked, under half for an unresolved V gene and the rest for unknown reasons. The sample table contains roughly 45,000 clones; only one count was recorded for around 90% of them. In total, the top ten clones hold over 5.5% of the sample. Sequencing input: PBMCs. Receptor source: a man between 18 and 35 years old in good health and CMV-seronegative.

The rearrangement uses TRBV28 and TRBJ2-3; D unresolved. Germline values: CDR1 MDHEN, CDR2 SYDVKM. The germline V and J ends were trimmed by 4 bases and 0 bases, with 11 bases remaining between them. This CDR3 has 15 amino acids. The CDR3 sequence: CASSSAQISTDTQYF. CDR3 DNA sequence: TGTGCCAGCAGTTCCGCCCAGATCAGCACAGATACGCAGTATTTT.

This chain joins TRBV2 and TRBJ2-1; TRBD2 aligns across 12 bases. The CDR3 spans 14 residues. The V and J ends lost 4 bases and 7 bases, in that order; junction bases with no gene match: 2. The germline gives CDR1 SNHLY, CDR2 FYNNEI. The CDR3 DNA reads TGTGCCAGCAGTGTTACTAGCGGGGGGAATGAGCAGTTCTTC. Translation: CASSVTSGGNEQFF.

This clone has more than one count but fewer than ten. This chain uses TRBV6-1 with TRBJ2-3; 7 bases agree with TRBD1. CDR3 length equals 15 residues. Germline loops: CDR1 MNHNS, CDR2 SASEGT. V shed 0 bases and J 7 bases; nucleotides not matched to a gene: 7. The CDR3 DNA sequence: TGTGCCAGCAGTGAAGCAATACAGGGGAGAAATACGCAGTATTTT. Translated, it gives CASSEAIQGRNTQYF.

The chain carries TRBV7-9 and TRBJ1-1; no clear D. The CDR3 covers 16 residues. The V gene lost 5 bases and the J gene lost 1 base, with 17 bases spanning the gap. Looked up from germline, CDR1 is SEHNR and CDR2 is FQNEAQ (reference sequence). This CDR3 is CASSPTPEEGNTEAFF. Written as DNA, the CDR3 is TGTGCCAGCAGCCCCACTCCCGAGGAGGGGAACACTGAAGCTTTCTTT.

This chain uses TRBV29-1 with TRBJ2-3; D is perhaps TRBD2 (6 bases). Germline V gene data show CDR1 as SQVTM and CDR2 as ANQGSEA. The CDR3 is made up of 13 amino acids. V was pared by 4 bases and J by 8 bases, with 16 bases between. The CDR3 loop is CSVGLAGRGTQYF. Here the CDR3 DNA reads TGCAGCGTTGGGTTGGCGGGGCGAGGTACGCAGTATTTT.

J is TRBJ2-1 and V is TRBV6-4, with D uncertain. Germline CDR1 and CDR2: MRHNA and SNTAGT. Trimming removed 0 bases from V and 7 bases from J, with 4 bases in between. The CDR3 totals 12 residues. The CDR3 is CASSDSRNEQFF. CDR3 DNA sequence: TGTGCCAGCAGTGACTCGAGGAATGAGCAGTTCTTC.

The V and J genes are TRBV5-4 and TRBJ2-1; 9 bases agree with TRBD1. Germline CDR1 and CDR2: SGHNT and YYREEE (reference sequence). V lost 0 bases to trimming and J lost 7 bases; unmatched junction nucleotides: 5. The CDR3 is made up of 15 amino acids. CDR3: CASSLEGQGRNEQFF. CDR3 nucleotides: TGTGCCAGCAGCTTGGAGGGACAGGGTAGGAATGAGCAGTTCTTC. The full variable domain, rest sourced from reference TRBV5-4 and TRBJ2-1, is ETGVTQSPTHLIKTRGQQVTLRCSSQSGHNTVSWYQQALGQGPQFIFQYYREEENGRGNFPPRFSGLQFPNYSSELNVNALELDDSALYLCASSLEGQGRNEQFFGPGTRLTVL.